Presented here are 11 T cell receptor beta chains from one specimen sequenced in a study of a mutant IDH1 vaccine in newly diagnosed glioma. Only in-frame clones appear in the TCRdb table, and some are missing; sequencing was by immunoSEQ multiplex PCR. The sample consists of around 31,000 clones, 78% of them appearing once. Their specific antigens are unknown. As to time point: week 35, safety follow-up. It was 300 ug of mutant IDH1 20-mer peptide that made up each vaccine dose, given with topical imiquimod. Sequenced material: PBMCs, taken from a glioma patient whose treatment included an IDH1 peptide vaccine. The origin of the receptors is a woman in her forties with glioma.

This sequence joins TRBV9 and TRBJ2-7; maybe TRBD1 (5 bases). The CDR3 has 13 amino acids. The V gene lost 3 bases and the J gene lost 5 bases, with 12 bases spanning the gap. Germline V gene data show CDR1 as SGDLS and CDR2 as YYNGEE. This CDR3 reads CASSETPGHEQYF. CDR3 sequence (DNA): TGTGCCAGCAGCGAGACACCAGGGCACGAGCAGTACTTC.

The genes are TRBV19 and TRBJ1-2; D ambiguous. Germline V gives CDR1 LNHDA, CDR2 SQIVND (reference sequence). V lost 5 bases and J 8 bases, leaving 18 bases between the germline ends. The CDR3 sequence is 14 residues long. CDR3: CASSSDASMGGYTF. The CDR3 nucleotides are TGTGCCAGTAGTTCCGACGCTTCTATGGGCGGCTACACCTTC. Full variable domain (remainder filled in from reference TRBV19 and TRBJ1-2): DGGITQSPKYLFRKEGQNVTLSCEQNLNHDAMYWYRQDPGQGLRLIYYSQIVNDFQKGDIAEGYSVSREKKESFPLTVTSAQKNPTAFYLCASSSDASMGGYTFGSGTRLTVV.

This clone was recorded once. V usage is TRBV7-2 and J usage is TRBJ2-3; D possibly corresponds to TRBD2 (6 bases). Between the trimmed V and J ends, which lost 2 bases and 0 bases, there was a span of 12 bases. The CDR3 runs 16 residues. The V gene's germline CDR1 is SGHTA and CDR2 FQGNSA. The CDR3 loop reads CASSLLGGDSTDTQYF. The CDR3 DNA reads TGTGCCAGCAGCTTACTGGGCGGGGATAGCACAGATACGCAGTATTTT.

The chain combines TRBV7-2 with TRBJ1-1; D gene ambiguous. Germline-derived CDR1 and CDR2 are SGHTA and FQGNSA. This CDR3 has 14 amino acids. Trimming removed 3 bases from V and 1 base from J, with 9 bases in between. The CDR3 loop is CASSFGSANTEAFF. In DNA form, the CDR3 reads TGTGCCAGCAGCTTTGGGTCGGCGAACACTGAAGCTTTCTTT.

This rearrangement joins TRBV7-3 to TRBJ2-2; D remains ambiguous. Between the trimmed V and J ends, which lost 5 bases and 5 bases, there was a span of 6 bases. Germline V CDR1 and CDR2: SGHTA, FQGTGA. The CDR3 loop spans 12 amino acids. This chain's CDR3 is CASSPGTGELFF. CDR3 bases: TGTGCCAGCAGCCCTGGAACCGGGGAGCTGTTTTTT.

V is TRBV4-1 and J is TRBJ2-6; D unresolved. CDR1 and CDR2 from the germline V gene are MGHRA and YSYEKL. The CDR3 totals 15 residues. V was cut by 4 bases and J by 0 bases, with 7 bases left in between. CDR3: CASSLYSSGANVLTF. The CDR3 DNA sequence: TGCGCCAGCAGCCTGTACAGCTCTGGGGCCAACGTCCTGACTTTC.

The chain carries TRBV7-2 and TRBJ1-1, with a weak D call TRBD1 (6 bases). CDR3 length: 15 residues. Trimming removed 0 bases at V and 5 bases at J, with 13 bases between. CDR1 and CDR2 from the germline V gene are SGHTA and FQGNSA. The CDR3 loop is CASSLAMVGGTEAFF. The CDR3 DNA reads as TGTGCCAGCAGCTTAGCGATGGTAGGGGGGACTGAAGCTTTCTTT.

This clone was counted between two and nine times. The chain couples TRBV19 to TRBJ1-4; D unclear. The germline V gene has CDR1 LNHDA and CDR2 SQIVND (reference sequence). V was clipped by 4 bases and J by 0 bases, with 12 bases between them. CDR3 length: 16 amino acids. Written as DNA, the CDR3 is TGTGCCAGTAGTAAGGCATCGCAGGCAACTAATGAAAAACTGTTTTTT. Protein: CASSKASQATNEKLFF.

V is TRBV10-3 and J is TRBJ2-7; 12 nucleotides align to TRBD1. The CDR3 is 12 residues long. V was clipped by 11 bases and J by 5 bases; unmatched bases: 4. Germline V CDR1 and CDR2: ENHRY, SYGVKD. The chain's CDR3 is CASGTGGNEQYF. CDR3 nucleotide sequence: TGTGCCTCAGGGACAGGGGGCAACGAGCAGTACTTC.

This chain uses TRBV6-1 with TRBJ2-5; 12 nucleotides agree with TRBD2. V gave up 3 bases and J gave up 2 bases; unmatched junction bases: 4. The CDR3 extends over 16 amino acids. From germline, CDR1 is MNHNS and CDR2 SASEGT. As DNA, the CDR3 is TGTGCCAGCAGTGACGGACTAGCGGGGAAACAAGAGACCCAGTACTTC. It codes for CASSDGLAGKQETQYF.

The V gene is TRBV19, the J gene TRBJ1-2; 8 bases agree with TRBD1. Unmatched junction bases numbered 11, after V lost 10 bases and J lost 4 bases. This CDR3 spans 14 amino acids. The germline V gene encodes CDR1 LNHDA and CDR2 SQIVND (reference sequence). This chain's CDR3 is CATYTPGQGYGYTF. The CDR3, as DNA: TGTGCCACCTACACCCCAGGACAGGGCTATGGCTACACCTTC.